The 19 T cell receptor beta chains listed next were all sequenced from one sample in a study of cytomegalovirus exposure and HLA in healthy donors. Data came from immunoSEQ multiplex PCR; TCRdb stores just in-frame clones and leaves some out. There are about 130,000 clones in the sample; 70% to 85% occur only once, and less than 35% lies in the top ten. The sample comprised PBMCs. All receptors derive from a man younger than 40 in good health and CMV-seropositive.

The chain has TRBV11-2 and TRBJ2-5, with 10 bases lining up with TRBD1. V lost 0 bases to trimming and J lost 1 base; unmatched junction nucleotides: 5. CDR3 length equals 17 residues. The germline gives CDR1 SGHAT, CDR2 FQNNGV. The CDR3 DNA reads as TGTGCCAGCAGCTTAGATCGTGGACAGGGGGTCCAAGAGACCCAGTACTTC. Translating it yields CASSLDRGQGVQETQYF.

The gene calls are TRBV5-6 and TRBJ1-6, with 7 bases matching TRBD1. The V gene's germline CDR1 is SGHDT and CDR2 YYEEEE. V was pared by 0 bases and J by 10 bases, with 4 bases of the junction left unmatched. The CDR3 contains 14 residues. DNA for the CDR3: TGTGCCAGCAGCTTGGGCAGGGGGAAATCACCCCTCCACTTT. Translation gives CASSLGRGKSPLHF.

The J gene is TRBJ2-3, the V gene TRBV9; 11 bases fit TRBD2. The CDR3 sequence is 17 residues long. The V segment lost 0 bases and the J segment 5 bases; nucleotides outside the gene matches: 8. Per the germline V gene, CDR1 is SGDLS and CDR2 is YYNGEE. CDR3 sequence: CASSVGSTSGGGDTQYF. CDR3 bases: TGTGCCAGCAGCGTAGGGAGTACTAGCGGGGGAGGAGATACGCAGTATTTT.

The chain joins TRBV5-4 to TRBJ2-7; 9 bases align to TRBD2. The CDR3 is 14 amino acids. Germline V gene sequence: CDR1 SGHNT, CDR2 YYREEE (reference sequence). V lost 5 bases to trimming and J lost 1 base; unmatched junction nucleotides: 4. In DNA, the CDR3 is TGTGCCAGCAGACTAGCGGGCATTTCCTACGAGCAGTACTTC. This translates into CASRLAGISYEQYF.

The chain joins TRBV4-3 to TRBJ1-2; tentative D call: TRBD1 (6 bases). Between the trimmed V and J ends, which lost 0 bases and 4 bases, there was a span of 21 bases. The CDR3 covers 18 residues. Germline CDR1 is LGHNA and CDR2 is YSLEER. In nucleotides, the CDR3 is TGCGCCAGCAGCCAAGATAGGGCAGGGGCAGGGTCGAGCTATGGCTACACCTTC. Protein sequence: CASSQDRAGAGSSYGYTF.

V and J are TRBV2 and TRBJ1-2, with D hard to call. Trimming left V 6 bases short and J 0 bases short, with 14 bases between. The germline V gene encodes CDR1 SNHLY and CDR2 FYNNEI. CDR3 length equals 15 residues. CDR3 protein: CASSPAWLTNYGYTF. CDR3 nucleotides: TGTGCCAGCAGCCCCGCATGGCTGACTAACTATGGCTACACCTTC.

The gene calls are TRBV10-1 and TRBJ1-5, with a weak D call TRBD1 (5 bases). CDR3 length: 13 residues. The ends were cut back, 2 bases at V and 9 bases at J, with 11 bases in the middle. CDR1 and CDR2 (germline): WNHNN, SYGVQD (reference sequence). CDR3 in amino acids: CASSESPGLPQHF. DNA of the CDR3: TGCGCCAGCAGTGAGAGCCCAGGGCTGCCCCAGCATTTT.

The V and J genes are TRBV7-7 and TRBJ2-7; a possible D gene is TRBD1 (6 bases). The ends were cut back, 1 base at V and 0 bases at J, with 13 bases in the middle. Germline lookup yields CDR1 SSHAT and CDR2 FNYEAQ (reference sequence). This CDR3 has 16 amino acids. The DNA of the CDR3 is TGTGCCAGCAGCTTAGTAGAGACAGGCGTCTCCTACGAGCAGTACTTC. This encodes CASSLVETGVSYEQYF.

The chain employs TRBV10-3 and TRBJ2-3; 10 bases agree with TRBD2. Germline V gives CDR1 ENHRY, CDR2 SYGVKD. The trim removed 5 bases at V and 4 bases at J, leaving 15 bases unmatched. The CDR3 is made up of 18 amino acids. Here the CDR3 reads CAISPSPGLAEGSDTQYF. The CDR3 coding sequence is TGTGCCATCAGTCCCTCACCCGGACTAGCGGAGGGGTCAGATACGCAGTATTTT.

V gene TRBV18 combines with J gene TRBJ2-7; D is perhaps TRBD1 (6 bases). Germline loops: CDR1 KGHSH, CDR2 LQKENI. The CDR3 covers 14 residues. The ends were cut back, 2 bases at V and 2 bases at J, with 10 bases in the middle. CDR3 sequence reads: CASSPRTEAYEQYF. In DNA, the CDR3 is TGTGCCAGCTCACCAAGGACAGAGGCCTACGAGCAGTACTTC.

This clone has only one observation. The chain carries TRBV5-1 and TRBJ2-1, with D unclear. CDR1 and CDR2 from the germline V gene are SGHRS and YFSETQ. This CDR3 spans 12 amino acids. V was cut by 4 bases and J by 5 bases, with 7 bases left in between. CDR3 protein: CASSLGNNEQFF. The CDR3 bases are TGCGCCAGCAGCCTAGGAAACAATGAGCAGTTCTTC.

V usage is TRBV4-2 and J usage is TRBJ1-4, with D tentatively TRBD1 (5 bases). V lost 4 bases, J lost 7 bases, and 16 bases lay in between. Germline assignment: CDR1 LGHNA and CDR2 YNFKEQ. The CDR3 consists of 15 residues. The CDR3 reads CASSPSTVGGEKLFF. The DNA of the CDR3 is TGTGCCAGCAGCCCTTCCACGGTGGGGGGTGAAAAACTGTTTTTT.

This rearrangement joins TRBV15 to TRBJ2-3; 7 bases agree with TRBD2. The CDR3 loop spans 18 amino acids. Germline V gene data show CDR1 as LNHNV and CDR2 as YYDKDF (reference sequence). V was pared by 3 bases and J by 2 bases, with 14 bases of the junction left unmatched. CDR3 DNA: TGTGCCACCAGCAGGGGGGGGTTATCCCGGGGTATCACAGATACGCAGTATTTT. Translation: CATSRGGLSRGITDTQYF.

This clone was detected only once. The chain couples TRBV11-2 to TRBJ2-2; no definite D call. CDR3 length equals 15 residues. CDR1 is SGHAT, CDR2 FQNNGV, per germline. V lost 7 bases and J 7 bases, leaving 19 bases between the germline ends. DNA of the CDR3: TGTGCCAGCATGTCAGGTCGATACACGAACGGGGAGCTGTTTTTT. Protein sequence: CASMSGRYTNGELFF. Together with reference TRBV11-2 and TRBJ2-2, the CDR3 gives the full variable domain: EAGVAQSPRYKIIEKRQSVAFWCNPISGHATLYWYQQILGQGPKLLIQFQNNGVVDDSQLPKDRFSAERLKGVDSTLKIQPAKLEDSAVYLCASMSGRYTNGELFFGEGSRLTVL.

To note about this clone: The junction does not match germline at one end; this may be a read error. The V gene is TRBV19, the J gene TRBJ1-2, with 7 bases that match TRBD1. CDR1 is LNHDA and CDR2 is SQIVND in the germline V gene (reference sequence). The CDR3 sequence is 18 residues long. Here the CDR3 DNA reads TGTGCCAGCAGTAGTATACGGTTAGACGGGACAGATTTCTATGGCTACACCTTC. Its protein product is CASSSIRLDGTDFYGYTF.

This chain links TRBV7-2 with TRBJ1-1; 7 nucleotides agree with TRBD1. Germline values: CDR1 SGHTA, CDR2 FQGNSA. CDR3 size: 15 residues. With 5 bases clipped from V and 4 bases from J, the junction kept 10 bases outside the gene matches. Here the CDR3 reads CASSLTRTGGTEAFF. The CDR3, as DNA: TGTGCCAGCAGCCTGACTCGGACAGGAGGCACTGAAGCTTTCTTT.

This clone was detected once. This sequence joins TRBV10-3 and TRBJ2-7; either TRBD1 or TRBD2 may supply D (5 bases each). V was clipped by 6 bases and J by 3 bases, with 15 bases between them. CDR1 ENHRY and CDR2 SYGVKD come from the germline V gene. CDR3 size: 14 residues. The DNA of the CDR3 is TGTGCCATCAGCGAGGGGTCTCGGGGCTACGAGCAGTACTTC. Encoded protein: CAISEGSRGYEQYF.

This sequence joins TRBV15 and TRBJ1-2, with a tentative D call TRBD1 (6 bases). This CDR3 is 15 amino acids long. Deletions cut 3 bases from V and 1 base from J, with 12 bases between. In germline, CDR1 is LNHNV, CDR2 YYDKDF (reference sequence). The CDR3 region is CATSRETGFNYGYTF. CDR3 nucleotide sequence: TGTGCCACCAGCAGGGAAACAGGGTTTAACTATGGCTACACCTTC.

The rearrangement joins TRBV2 to TRBJ1-5; D is uncertain. This CDR3 spans 13 amino acids. Per the germline V gene, CDR1 is SNHLY and CDR2 is FYNNEI. V was shortened by 5 bases and J by 9 bases, with 14 bases between the two germline ends. The chain's CDR3 is CASSYSGESPQHF. CDR3 coding DNA: TGTGCCAGCAGTTACAGTGGTGAATCGCCCCAGCATTTT.